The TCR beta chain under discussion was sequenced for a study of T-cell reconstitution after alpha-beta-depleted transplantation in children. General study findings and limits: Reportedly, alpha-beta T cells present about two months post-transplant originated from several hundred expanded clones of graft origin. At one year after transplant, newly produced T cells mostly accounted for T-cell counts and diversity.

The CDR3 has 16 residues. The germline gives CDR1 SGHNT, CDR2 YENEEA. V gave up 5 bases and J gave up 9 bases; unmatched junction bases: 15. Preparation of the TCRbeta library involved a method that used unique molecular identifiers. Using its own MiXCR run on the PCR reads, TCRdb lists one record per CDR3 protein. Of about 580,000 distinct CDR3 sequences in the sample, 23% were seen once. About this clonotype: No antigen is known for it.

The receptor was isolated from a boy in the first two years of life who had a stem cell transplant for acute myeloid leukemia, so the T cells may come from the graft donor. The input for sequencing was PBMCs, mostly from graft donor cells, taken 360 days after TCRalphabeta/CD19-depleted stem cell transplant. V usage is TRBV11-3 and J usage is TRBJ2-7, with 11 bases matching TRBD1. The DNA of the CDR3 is TGTGCCAGCAGCACATACTGGGACAGGGGGTCCCTTGGGCAGTACTTC. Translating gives CASSTYWDRGSLGQYF. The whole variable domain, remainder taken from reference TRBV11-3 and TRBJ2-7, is EAGVVQSPRYKIIEKKQPVAFWCNPISGHNTLYWYLQNLGQGPELLIRYENEEAVDDSQLPKDRFSAERLKGVDSTLKIQPAELGDSAVYLCASSTYWDRGSLGQYFGPGTRLTVT.